The rows below give T cell receptor beta chains drawn from one sample of a study of blood T cell repertoires in COVID-19. The data were produced by immunoSEQ multiplex PCR, yet TCRdb's version contains in-frame clones alone and is incomplete. Of 300,000 to 350,000 clones in the sample, roughly 87% were seen once. Sequenced material: peripheral blood. The receptors were sampled from a man aged 18 to 29 with active or convalescent COVID-19. The CDR3 runs from the conserved cysteine through the conserved F or W. D genes are given only for firm matches. Rows give clone size only sometimes, using once, few, many, or a class for an expanded clone.

v_gene	d_gene	j_gene	abundance	CDR3aa	CDR3nt
TRBV5-5	TRBD1	TRBJ2-1	.	CASSLGVDREPLGDNEQFF	TGTGCCAGCAGCTTAGGAGTAGACAGGGAACCCCTAGGGGACAATGAGCAGTTCTTC
TRBV18	TRBD1	TRBJ2-1	.	CASSLDRGGNEQFF	TGTGCCAGCTCACTGGACAGGGGCGGCAATGAGCAGTTCTTC
TRBV30	TRBD1	TRBJ1-4	few	CAWSPRTGRNEKLFF	TGTGCCTGGAGCCCACGGACAGGGAGGAATGAAAAACTGTTTTTT
TRBV11-3	.	TRBJ2-3	once	CASSLNIQGTDTQYF	TGTGCCAGCAGCTTAAATATCCAGGGAACAGATACGCAGTATTTT
TRBV28	.	TRBJ2-7	.	CASSLPLDKLTYEQYF	TGTGCCAGCAGTTTACCACTGGACAAGCTTACCTACGAGCAGTACTTC
TRBV4-1	TRBD1	TRBJ2-1	.	CASSQTRDRGNEQFF	TGCGCCAGCAGCCAGACTAGGGACAGGGGCAATGAGCAGTTCTTC
TRBV12-3/TRBV12-4	.	TRBJ1-5	.	CASSQRGTQHF	TGTGCCAGCAGCCAAAGGGGGACCCAGCATTTT
TRBV5-4	TRBD2	TRBJ2-5	few	CASSLGGSQAETQYF	TGTGCCAGCAGCTTGGGCGGGAGTCAGGCGGAGACCCAGTACTTC
TRBV11-2	TRBD1	TRBJ2-1	.	CASGTGLGNEQFF	TGTGCCAGCGGGACAGGGTTGGGCAATGAGCAGTTCTTC
TRBV7-2	TRBD2	TRBJ2-4	.	CASSPGLAGGPITKNIQYF	TGTGCCAGCAGCCCCGGACTAGCGGGGGGGCCCATAACCAAAAACATTCAGTACTTC
TRBV2	.	TRBJ2-7	.	CASSGILLYEQYF	TGTGCCAGCAGTGGTATCCTTCTCTACGAGCAGTACTTC
TRBV5-6	.	TRBJ2-1	few	CASSLGARYYNEQFF	TGTGCCAGCAGCCTAGGGGCCAGGTATTACAATGAGCAGTTCTTC
TRBV5-1	TRBD2	TRBJ2-7	.	CASSPSGGRTFDKQYF	TGCGCCAGCAGCCCGTCGGGCGGGAGGACGTTCGACAAGCAGTACTTC
TRBV10-3	TRBD1	TRBJ2-1	.	CAISDPTGPYNEQFF	TGTGCCATCAGTGACCCGACAGGGCCCTACAATGAGCAGTTCTTC
TRBV14	.	TRBJ1-2	.	CASSQADRRHGYTF	TGTGCCAGCAGCCAAGCCGACAGGCGCCATGGCTACACCTTC
TRBV18	TRBD2	TRBJ2-7	.	CASSPNPSGRDEQYF	TGTGCCAGCTCACCAAATCCTAGCGGGAGGGACGAGCAGTACTTC
TRBV2	TRBD2	TRBJ2-1	.	CASRLAGNSYNEQFF	TGTGCCAGCAGATTAGCGGGGAACTCCTACAATGAGCAGTTCTTC
TRBV6-6	.	TRBJ2-2	.	CASSYSYRANTGELFF	TGTGCCAGCAGTTACTCGTACAGGGCGAACACCGGGGAGCTGTTTTTT
TRBV5-1	.	TRBJ1-1	.	CASSLTEQVNTEAFF	TGCGCCAGCAGCCTCACGGAACAGGTAAACACTGAAGCTTTCTTT
TRBV7-8	.	TRBJ2-1	.	CASSLGTGNEQFF	TGTGCCAGCAGCTTGGGGACTGGGAATGAGCAGTTCTTC
TRBV5-4	TRBD1	TRBJ2-1	few	CASSWGTVNEQFF	TGTGCCAGCAGCTGGGGGACAGTCAATGAGCAGTTCTTC
TRBV19	.	TRBJ1-5	.	CASSSDLGGNQPQHF	TGTGCCAGTAGTTCAGACCTGGGGGGAAATCAGCCCCAGCATTTT
TRBV12-3/TRBV12-4	.	TRBJ2-2	.	CASRNRGLELFF	TGTGCCAGCAGAAATAGGGGCCTGGAGCTGTTTTTT
TRBV7-2	.	TRBJ2-2	.	CASSFGQDSYTGELFF	TGTGCCAGCAGCTTTGGGCAAGACAGCTACACCGGGGAGCTGTTTTTT
TRBV18	.	TRBJ1-5	.	CASSPFEAGAPGNQPQHF	TGTGCCAGCTCACCGTTCGAGGCGGGGGCGCCCGGCAATCAGCCCCAGCATTTT
TRBV2	.	TRBJ1-2	.	CASRSRDYGYTF	TGTGCCAGCAGGTCCAGGGACTATGGCTACACCTTC
TRBV5-1	TRBD1	TRBJ1-5	.	CASRKRQGQPQHF	TGCGCCAGCAGAAAAAGACAGGGCCAGCCCCAGCATTTT
TRBV4-1	.	TRBJ1-1	.	CASSQMAGSTEAFF	TGCGCCAGCAGCCAAATGGCAGGGTCCACTGAAGCTTTCTTT
TRBV5-1	.	TRBJ1-4	.	CASSLTGTTNEKLFF	TGCGCCAGCAGCTTAACAGGGACAACTAATGAAAAACTGTTTTTT
TRBV28	TRBD2	TRBJ2-7	.	CASSITSGSYEQYF	TGTGCCAGCAGTATCACTAGCGGCTCCTACGAGCAGTACTTC
TRBV29-1	.	TRBJ1-1	.	CSGSQRNTEAFF	TGCAGCGGCTCACAGAGGAACACTGAAGCTTTCTTT
TRBV28	.	TRBJ2-7	few	CASSLRGPTSYEQYF	TGTGCCAGCAGTTTACGAGGCCCGACCTCGTACGAGCAGTACTTC
TRBV3-1/TRBV3-2	.	TRBJ2-6	.	CASSQESVLSSGANVLTF	TGTGCCAGCAGCCAAGAAAGTGTACTAAGCTCTGGGGCCAACGTCCTGACTTTC
TRBV19	.	TRBJ2-2	.	CASSRLSGELFF	TGTGCCAGTAGTCGGTTGTCCGGGGAGCTGTTTTTT
TRBV2	.	TRBJ2-4	.	CASIDSLQNIQYF	TGTGCCAGCATCGACAGCCTCCAAAACATTCAGTACTTC
TRBV29-1	TRBD2	TRBJ2-3	.	CSVNGLAGEVTDTQYF	TGCAGCGTTAACGGACTAGCGGGGGAGGTTACAGATACGCAGTATTTT
TRBV6-5	TRBD1	TRBJ1-1	.	CASSLTGRGTEAFF	TGTGCCAGCAGTCTGACAGGGCGAGGCACTGAAGCTTTCTTT
TRBV2	.	TRBJ2-7	.	CATHPRPQGGNGEQYF	TGTGCCACCCACCCTCGCCCCCAGGGAGGAAACGGCGAGCAGTACTTC
TRBV7-2	.	TRBJ2-2	.	CASSLDYANTGELFF	TGTGCCAGCAGCTTAGACTATGCGAACACCGGGGAGCTGTTTTTT
TRBV6-2/TRBV6-3	.	TRBJ1-5	.	CASSYGLGDQPQHF	TGTGCCAGCAGTTACGGTCTGGGAGATCAGCCCCAGCATTTT
TRBV29-1	.	TRBJ1-2	.	CSVEEGAASFTF	TGCAGCGTTGAAGAAGGGGCCGCCTCTTTTACCTTC
TRBV28	.	TRBJ2-1	.	CASSWRGGAEQFF	TGTGCCAGCAGTTGGAGAGGGGGAGCTGAGCAGTTCTTC
TRBV27	TRBD1	TRBJ2-1	.	CASTTSLTGGDYNEQFF	TGTGCCAGCACCACATCCCTTACAGGGGGCGACTACAATGAGCAGTTCTTC
TRBV4-1	.	TRBJ2-6	once	CASSPTELSSGANVLTF	TGCGCCAGCAGCCCCACCGAGTTAAGCTCTGGGGCCAACGTCCTGACTTTC
TRBV19	TRBD1	TRBJ1-6	.	CASSIQGAVSPLHF	TGTGCCAGTAGTATTCAGGGGGCTGTTTCACCCCTCCACTTT
TRBV28	TRBD1	TRBJ1-2	once	CASSFEGAPHYGYTF	TGTGCCAGCAGTTTCGAGGGGGCCCCTCATTATGGCTACACCTTC
TRBV19	TRBD1	TRBJ1-5	.	CASSIPRGLRSNQPQHF	TGTGCCAGTAGTATACCCAGGGGGCTTAGGAGCAATCAGCCCCAGCATTTT